One sample yielded the 28 T cell receptor beta chains listed below, sequenced in a study of T cell responses to AZD1222 COVID-19 vaccine. Measured with immunoSEQ multiplex PCR; TCRdb has only the in-frame clones, and not every one. The sample lists under 140,000 clones, approximately 90% seen once, with roughly 15% in the top ten. The sample consisted of peripheral blood, taken 28 days after the second AZD1222 dose. Receptor source: an adult who received the AZD1222 COVID-19 vaccine.

This chain connects TRBV9 to TRBJ2-3; 7 positions match TRBD2. CDR3 size: 16 residues. Trimming cost V 4 bases and J 2 bases; bases outside gene matches: 10. CDR1 is SGDLS and CDR2 is YYNGEE in the germline V gene. The CDR3 DNA follows: TGTGCCAGCAGCCTCCTGGCGGGGGACCTCACAGATACGCAGTATTTT. This codes for CASSLLAGDLTDTQYF.

In the case of this clone: This may be a read error, as it is one base from a much larger clone. CDR3 region: CASEPNTGGGPGTGELFF. Written as DNA, the CDR3 is TGTGCCAGTGAACCAAACACCGGGGGAGGGCCGGGGACCGGGGAGCTGTTTTTT. The rearrangement joins TRBV7-9 to TRBJ2-2, with 7 bases aligning to TRBD2. Germline V CDR1 and CDR2: SEHNR, FQNEAQ (reference sequence). The CDR3 totals 18 residues. V lost 9 bases, J lost 5 bases, and 21 bases stayed unmatched.

The V call is TRBV27, the J call TRBJ1-6; 8 bases match TRBD1. The CDR3 runs 17 residues. The trim removed 5 bases at V and 6 bases at J, leaving 12 bases unmatched. The germline V gene encodes CDR1 MNHEY and CDR2 SMNVEV (reference sequence). The CDR3 reads CASSIGQGGSGNSPLHF. CDR3 bases: TGTGCCAGCAGTATAGGACAGGGAGGCTCGGGTAATTCACCCCTCCACTTT.

The CDR3: CASSERGRIHYNSPLHF. The CDR3 DNA reads TGTGCCAGCAGTGAAAGAGGACGGATCCACTATAATTCACCCCTCCACTTT. The chain joins TRBV2 to TRBJ1-6; D gene unclear. The V end lost 2 bases, the J end lost 3 bases, and 14 bases lay between the germline ends. The germline V gene encodes CDR1 SNHLY and CDR2 FYNNEI. The CDR3 runs 17 residues.

This chain connects TRBV5-4 to TRBJ2-3; perhaps TRBD1 as D (6 bases). This CDR3 is 17 amino acids long. V gave up 1 base and J gave up 6 bases, with 21 bases separating them. Germline assignment: CDR1 SGHNT and CDR2 YYREEE (reference sequence). The chain's CDR3 is CASSLFRGQLNGDTQYF. In DNA, the CDR3 is TGTGCCAGCAGCTTGTTTCGCGGACAGCTGAACGGGGATACGCAGTATTTT.

The rearrangement joins TRBV28 to TRBJ2-2; TRBD2 matches 10 bases. The CDR3 covers 16 residues. J was trimmed by 5 bases and V by 5 bases; bases with no gene match: 8. The germline CDR1 and CDR2 sequences are MDHEN and SYDVKM. CDR3 DNA: TGTGCCAGCAGTATTAGCGGGAGGATGAATACCGGGGAGCTGTTTTTT. Residues: CASSISGRMNTGELFF.

The rearrangement uses TRBV27 and TRBJ1-5; D not resolved. This CDR3 is 12 amino acids long. Germline assignment: CDR1 MNHEY and CDR2 SMNVEV (reference sequence). V was clipped by 5 bases and J by 3 bases, with 5 bases between them. CDR3 DNA sequence: TGTGCCAGCAGTCCGTCCAATCAGCCCCAGCATTTT. This translates into CASSPSNQPQHF.

CDR3 coding DNA: TGTGCAAGTCGCGTCGACAGAGTTAATGAAAAACTGTTTTTT. Amino acids: CASRVDRVNEKLFF. The rearrangement links TRBV12-2 to TRBJ1-4; no DNA check was done on the table's D call, TRBD1. TRBV12-2 is flagged as a pseudogene. The CDR3 runs 14 residues.

The chain links TRBV19 to TRBJ1-5; D is uncertain. Trimming left V 7 bases short and J 4 bases short, with 23 bases between. CDR1 and CDR2 from the germline V gene are LNHDA and SQIVND (reference sequence). This CDR3 has 17 amino acids. CDR3 protein: CASTERTSWMGNQPQHF. The CDR3 nucleotides read TGTGCCAGTACCGAACGGACTTCCTGGATGGGGAATCAGCCCCAGCATTTT. Full variable domain (remainder filled in from reference TRBV19 and TRBJ1-5): DGGITQSPKYLFRKEGQNVTLSCEQNLNHDAMYWYRQDPGQGLRLIYYSQIVNDFQKGDIAEGYSVSREKKESFPLTVTSAQKNPTAFYLCASTERTSWMGNQPQHFGDGTRLSIL.

The chain uses TRBV6-5 and TRBJ1-3; D uncertain. Trimming removed 10 bases at V and 0 bases at J, with 10 bases between. CDR3 length: 13 residues. Per germline, CDR1 MNHEY and CDR2 SVGAGI. The CDR3 sequence is CATGTVSGNTIYF. The CDR3 DNA sequence: TGTGCCACCGGTACCGTCTCTGGAAACACCATATATTTT.

This clone has a handful of counts. The chain recombines TRBV28 with TRBJ2-3, with D possibly being TRBD1 or TRBD2 (5 bases each). The germline gives CDR1 MDHEN, CDR2 SYDVKM. There are 14 residues in the CDR3. Trimming removed 8 bases at V and 4 bases at J, with 16 bases between. The DNA for the CDR3 is TGTGCCAGCCAACCTACTAGGGGCCCAGATACGCAGTATTTT. Protein: CASQPTRGPDTQYF.

The chain combines TRBV5-1 with TRBJ2-1, with 8 bases fitting TRBD2. Trimming at V came to 2 bases and at J to 6 bases, leaving 4 bases not matched to a gene. This CDR3 is built from 14 residues. The germline V gene has CDR1 SGHRS and CDR2 YFSETQ. The CDR3 loop reads CASSFLGGANEQFF. CDR3 nucleotide sequence: TGCGCCAGCAGCTTCCTCGGGGGGGCCAATGAGCAGTTCTTC.

This chain joins TRBV7-9 and TRBJ2-2; D uncertain. The CDR3 covers 12 residues. Trimming took 8 bases from V and 2 from J, leaving 6 bases between them. Germline V gene sequence: CDR1 SEHNR, CDR2 FQNEAQ (reference sequence). CDR3 nucleotides: TGTGCCAGCCTAGACAACACCGGGGAGCTGTTTTTT. Translation: CASLDNTGELFF.

The chain uses TRBV29-1 and TRBJ2-7; 7 nucleotides line up with TRBD1. Germline lookup yields CDR1 SQVTM and CDR2 ANQGSEA. The CDR3 sequence is 12 residues long. Losses at the gene ends were 7 bases for V and 3 bases for J; bases not matched to a gene: 6. The CDR3 sequence: CSATGKVYEQYF. CDR3 nucleotide sequence: TGCAGCGCGACAGGGAAGGTCTACGAGCAGTACTTC.

This sequence joins TRBV29-1 and TRBJ1-4, with D possibly TRBD1 on 6 matching bases. The V end lost 6 bases, the J end lost 10 bases, and 15 bases lay between the germline ends. The germline gives CDR1 SQVTM, CDR2 ANQGSEA. The CDR3 runs 12 residues. The CDR3 nucleotides read TGCAGCGTCGCAAACAGGGAGGGAAAACTGTTTTTT. This encodes CSVANREGKLFF.

This clone was seen just once. V usage is TRBV10-2 and J usage is TRBJ1-2; 9 bases match TRBD1. The CDR3 contains 15 residues. Unmatched junction bases numbered 13, after V lost 6 bases and J lost 8 bases. Per germline, CDR1 WSHSY and CDR2 SAAADI. CDR3 in DNA: TGCGCCAGCAGCCCGACAGGGGGGTCCCTTATCGGCTACACCTTC. This codes for CASSPTGGSLIGYTF.

This clone has a handful of counts. V gene TRBV27 combines with J gene TRBJ2-2; D is unresolved. The germline V gene encodes CDR1 MNHEY and CDR2 SMNVEV (reference sequence). The CDR3 totals 13 residues. The V end was cut by 5 bases, the J end by 14 bases, with 18 bases between. This CDR3 is CASSANILGILFF. CDR3 coding DNA: TGTGCCAGCAGTGCCAATATCTTGGGGATACTGTTTTTT.

CDR3 in amino acids: CASSEQGVLTGELFF. The CDR3 DNA follows: TGTGCCAGCAGTGAACAGGGGGTTCTCACCGGGGAGCTGTTTTTT. This chain links TRBV6-1 with TRBJ2-2, with 7 positions matching TRBD1. Looked up from germline, CDR1 is MNHNS and CDR2 is SASEGT. The CDR3 sequence is 15 residues long. Trimming took 2 bases from V and 4 from J; bases not matched to a gene: 4.

The chain is built from TRBV15 and TRBJ1-3, with D perhaps matching TRBD1 (5 bases). The CDR3 sequence is 14 residues long. The germline CDR1 and CDR2 sequences are LNHNV and YYDKDF (reference sequence). V lost 6 bases, J lost 0 bases, and 9 bases lay in between. CDR3 nucleotides: TGTGCCACCAGTCAGGGATTCTCTGGAAACACCATATATTTT. Its protein product is CATSQGFSGNTIYF.

The gene calls are TRBV6-5 and TRBJ2-7; the D call may be TRBD1 or TRBD2 (5 bases each). The CDR3 contains 14 residues. Trimming cost V 5 bases and J 2 bases, with 13 bases left between them. CDR1 MNHEY and CDR2 SVGAGI come from the germline V gene. This CDR3 is CASSRGRGTYEQYF. CDR3 bases: TGTGCCAGCAGTCGGGGACGGGGAACCTACGAGCAGTACTTC.

The V call is TRBV7-8, the J call TRBJ1-5; D gene uncertain. The germline V and J ends were trimmed by 1 base and 0 bases, with 10 bases remaining between them. Germline CDR1 and CDR2: SGHVS and FQNEAQ. CDR3 size: 16 residues. The CDR3 bases are TGTGCCAGCAGCTTAGAGTTCGGAGATAGCAATCAGCCCCAGCATTTT. Translated: CASSLEFGDSNQPQHF.

V usage is TRBV7-7 and J usage is TRBJ2-1; 10 bases match TRBD2. Germline V gene sequence: CDR1 SSHAT, CDR2 FNYEAQ (reference sequence). The CDR3 sequence is 15 residues long. With 1 base clipped from V and 9 bases from J, the junction kept 6 bases outside the gene matches. CDR3: CASSLGTSGGGEQFF. CDR3 DNA: TGTGCCAGCAGCTTAGGGACTAGCGGAGGGGGTGAGCAGTTCTTC. The variable domain in full, completed from reference TRBV7-7 and TRBJ2-1, reads GAGVSQSPRYKVTKRGQDVTLRCDPISSHATLYWYQQALGQGPEFLTYFNYEAQPDKSGLPSDRFSAERPEGSISTLTIQRTEQRDSAMYRCASSLGTSGGGEQFFGPGTRLTVL.

The V gene is TRBV28, the J gene TRBJ1-5; tentative D call: TRBD1 (5 bases). Between the trimmed V and J ends, which lost 6 bases and 9 bases, there was a span of 21 bases. The germline V gene encodes CDR1 MDHEN and CDR2 SYDVKM. The CDR3 has 15 amino acids. The CDR3 sequence: CASREPSGPRGPQHF. The CDR3 DNA sequence: TGTGCCAGCAGGGAGCCCTCAGGGCCCCGGGGGCCCCAGCATTTT. Looking up the rest from reference TRBV28 and TRBJ1-5 gives the full variable domain: DVKVTQSSRYLVKRTGEKVFLECVQDMDHENMFWYRQDPGLGLRLIYFSYDVKMKEKGDIPEGYSVSREKKERFSLILESASTNQTSMYLCASREPSGPRGPQHFGDGTRLSIL.

The chain carries TRBV7-9 and TRBJ1-2; 8 bases map to TRBD1. Trimming cost V 5 bases and J 5 bases; bases outside gene matches: 10. The CDR3 is 15 amino acids. Germline CDR1 reads SEHNR; CDR2 reads FQNEAQ (reference sequence). CDR3 nucleotides: TGTGCCAGCAGCGGTAGACAGGGGTCGAAGTATGGCTACACCTTC. Its translation: CASSGRQGSKYGYTF.

The CDR3 nucleotides are TGTGCCAGCAGCTTATTGGGGGGGGCCAGGGTAGTATACAATGAGCAGTTCTTC. It codes for CASSLLGGARVVYNEQFF. This chain links TRBV7-8 with TRBJ2-1; the D gene is possibly TRBD2 (7 bases). The V gene lost 2 bases and the J gene lost 4 bases, with 21 bases spanning the gap. Per germline, CDR1 SGHVS and CDR2 FQNEAQ. The CDR3 has 18 amino acids.

The count of this clone is one. This sequence joins TRBV5-1 and TRBJ2-3; D is uncertain. The CDR3 is 13 residues long. CDR1 is SGHRS and CDR2 is YFSETQ in the germline V gene. V was shortened by 5 bases and J by 1 base, with 8 bases between the two germline ends. CDR3 nucleotide sequence: TGCGCCAGCAGAAGAGGTCGCACAGATACGCAGTATTTT. This gives the protein CASRRGRTDTQYF.

V gene TRBV18 combines with J gene TRBJ2-7, with a possible D match to TRBD2 (6 bases). CDR3 size: 13 residues. V was trimmed by 3 bases and J by 4 bases, leaving 10 bases between them. CDR1 and CDR2 (germline): KGHSH, LQKENI. CDR3 sequence (DNA): TGTGCCAGCTCACCCCCGGGACTGTACGAGCAGTACTTC. Protein sequence: CASSPPGLYEQYF.

The chain carries TRBV5-8 and TRBJ1-2; 9 nucleotides align to TRBD1. V shed 3 bases and J 2 bases; nucleotides not matched to a gene: 5. Looked up from germline, CDR1 is SGHTS and CDR2 is YDEGEE. This CDR3 is built from 15 residues. The CDR3 nucleotides are TGTGCCAGCAGCTGGGTGACAGGGGGGAACTATGGCTACACCTTC. Its translation: CASSWVTGGNYGYTF.